Listed below are T cell receptor beta chains from one sample, sequenced in a study of shared clonotypes between healthy human individuals. TCRdb's copy holds only in-frame clones and misses some; the assay was immunoSEQ multiplex PCR. The sample has 800,000 to 950,000 clones; around 96% are singletons. The sequencing input was naive CD8+ T cells sorted from blood. The source is a man aged 30 to 45 in good health. CDR3s include the opening cysteine and the closing phenylalanine or tryptophan. Fields, in order: J gene, clone size, V gene, D gene, CDR3 DNA, CDR3 protein. The D gene is left open where the match is weak. The size entry is marked missing in some rows and otherwise reads once, few, many or a size class.

>TRBJ1-2|NA|TRBV7-9|NA
TGTGCCAGCAGCTTAGGTCAGGCCGCTAACTATGGCTACACCTTC
CASSLGQAANYGYTF
>TRBJ1-4|NA|TRBV7-9|NA
TGTGCCAGCATCGAACTGAGACAGAACCCAACTAATGAAAAACTGTTTTTT
CASIELRQNPTNEKLFF
>TRBJ1-1|NA|TRBV7-6|TRBD1
TGTGCCAGCAGCCCTAGGACAGGGAGTATTGAAGCTTTCTTT
CASSPRTGSIEAFF
>TRBJ1-1|NA|TRBV29-1|NA
TGCAGCGTTGTGGGTGGGGGCGAAGCTGAAGCTTTCTTT
CSVVGGGEAEAFF
>TRBJ2-1|once|TRBV5-4|TRBD2
TGTGCCAGCAGCCTGGGACTAGCGGTCGATGAGCAGTTCTTC
CASSLGLAVDEQFF
>TRBJ2-7|once|TRBV7-2|TRBD2
TGTGCCAGCAGCTTATGGGCCCTGGGTAGCGGGAGGGAGCGTTACGAGCAGTACTTC
CASSLWALGSGRERYEQYF
>TRBJ2-2|few|TRBV7-9|TRBD1
TGTGCCAGCAGCTTGGGGACAGCAAACACCGGGGAGCTGTTTTTT
CASSLGTANTGELFF
>TRBJ2-5|NA|TRBV7-6|NA
TGTGCCAGCAGCATTTCACGGCCCGGGACTTACCAAGAGACCCAGTACTTC
CASSISRPGTYQETQYF
>TRBJ2-1|NA|TRBV10-3|NA
TGTGCCACCAAAACCAGAGGGAGCTCCTACAATGAGCAGTTCTTC
CATKTRGSSYNEQFF
>TRBJ1-1|few|TRBV5-8|NA
TGTGCCAGCAGCTTGGAGAGTGGATCAAACACTGAAGCTTTCTTT
CASSLESGSNTEAFF
>TRBJ1-1|NA|TRBV6-5|NA
TGTGCCAGCAGTTACGGGCCGGGGGGATTCACTGAAGCTTTCTTT
CASSYGPGGFTEAFF
>TRBJ2-1|once|TRBV27|NA
TGTGCCAGCATGGCGCGCGGAGTGGATGAGCAGTTCTTC
CASMARGVDEQFF
>TRBJ1-3|NA|TRBV25-1|TRBD1
TGTGCCAGCAGTGCCGGACAGGCTGGAAACACCATATATTTT
CASSAGQAGNTIYF
>TRBJ2-7|NA|TRBV4-3|NA
TGCGCCAGCAGCCAAGATGTGTCAGCCAGCTACGAGCAGTACTTC
CASSQDVSASYEQYF
>TRBJ2-1|NA|TRBV7-9|NA
TGTGCCAGCAGCCCGCCCGGGGGCCTCTCCTACAATGAGCAGTTCTTC
CASSPPGGLSYNEQFF
>TRBJ2-3|NA|TRBV7-6|TRBD2
TGTGCCAGCAGCGGACTTAGCGGGAGGGCCTTAGATACGCAGTATTTT
CASSGLSGRALDTQYF
>TRBJ1-3|NA|TRBV28|NA
TGTGCCAGCAAGGGGTACTCTGGAAACACCATATATTTT
CASKGYSGNTIYF
>TRBJ2-7|NA|TRBV30|NA
TGTGCCTGGAATCCAGGGTTCTACGAGCAGTACTTC
CAWNPGFYEQYF
>TRBJ2-7|once|TRBV27|TRBD1
TGTGCCAGCAGTTTATCGCCCAGGACAGGAACCTACGAGCAGTACTTC
CASSLSPRTGTYEQYF
>TRBJ2-1|NA|TRBV2|NA
TGTGCCAGCCAGAAAAGGTTGGGTGAGCAGTTCTTC
CASQKRLGEQFF
>TRBJ1-1|NA|TRBV5-1|NA
TGCGCCAGCAGCGTTACAGGGCTGAACACTGAAGCTTTCTTT
CASSVTGLNTEAFF
>TRBJ2-7|few|TRBV4-3|TRBD2
TGCGCCAGCAGCCAAGATCTACTAGCGGGGTCCTACGAGCAGTACTTC
CASSQDLLAGSYEQYF
>TRBJ2-2|NA|TRBV4-1|NA
TGCGCCAGCAGCCCGCTAACTTTAACAGAGAACACCGGGGAGCTGTTTTTT
CASSPLTLTENTGELFF
>TRBJ2-7|NA|TRBV5-1|TRBD2
TGCGCCAGCAGTTGGACTAGCGGATACGAGCAGTACTTC
CASSWTSGYEQYF
>TRBJ2-2|NA|TRBV27|NA
TGTGCCAGCAGTTTAGGCGGGGCCGGGGAGCTGTTTTTT
CASSLGGAGELFF
>TRBJ2-2|NA|TRBV28|NA
TGTGCCAGCAGGAGTAGCGGAGGGAACACCGGGGAGCTGTTTTTT
CASRSSGGNTGELFF
>TRBJ2-7|NA|TRBV15|TRBD1
TGTGCCACCAGCAGACCAGGGGGCTCCTACGAGCAGTACTTC
CATSRPGGSYEQYF
>TRBJ1-5|NA|TRBV28|NA
TGTGCCAGCAGTTTATGGGGCGGTGAGGGCAATCAGCCCCAGCATTTT
CASSLWGGEGNQPQHF
>TRBJ1-1|NA|TRBV27|TRBD1
TGTGCCAGCAGTTTAACCGGGACAGGTACTGAAGCTTTCTTT
CASSLTGTGTEAFF
>TRBJ2-5|NA|TRBV29-1|NA
TGCAGCGCATGGACTCCAGGAACGGCCCAGTACTTC
CSAWTPGTAQYF
>TRBJ2-3|NA|TRBV4-1|NA
TGCGCCAGCAGCCAAGTAATCGGAAATCGAGGAGCGGAAACAGATACGCAGTATTTT
CASSQVIGNRGAETDTQYF
>TRBJ2-5|NA|TRBV28|TRBD1
TGTGCCAGCAGAATGACAGGGGGAGAAGAGACCCAGTACTTC
CASRMTGGEETQYF
>TRBJ2-3|NA|TRBV27|NA
TGTGCCAGCAGTTTGCTAGCATCAGATACGCAGTATTTT
CASSLLASDTQYF